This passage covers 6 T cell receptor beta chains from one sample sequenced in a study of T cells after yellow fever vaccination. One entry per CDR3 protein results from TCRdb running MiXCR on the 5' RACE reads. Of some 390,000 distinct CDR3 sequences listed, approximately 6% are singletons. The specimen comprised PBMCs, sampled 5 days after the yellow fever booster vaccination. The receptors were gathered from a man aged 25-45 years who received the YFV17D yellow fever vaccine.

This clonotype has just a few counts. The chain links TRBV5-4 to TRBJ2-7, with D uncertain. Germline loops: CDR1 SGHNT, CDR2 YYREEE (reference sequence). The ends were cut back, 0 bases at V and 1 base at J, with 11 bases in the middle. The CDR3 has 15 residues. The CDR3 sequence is CASSLGMGRSYEQYF. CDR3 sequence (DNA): TGTGCCAGCAGCTTGGGGATGGGCAGATCCTACGAGCAGTACTTC.

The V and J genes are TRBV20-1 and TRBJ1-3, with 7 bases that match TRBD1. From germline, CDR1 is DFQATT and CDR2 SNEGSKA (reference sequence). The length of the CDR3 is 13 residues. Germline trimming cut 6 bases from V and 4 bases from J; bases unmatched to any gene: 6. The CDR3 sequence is CSAKTGTGNTIYF. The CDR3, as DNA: TGCAGTGCGAAGACAGGGACCGGAAACACCATATATTTT.

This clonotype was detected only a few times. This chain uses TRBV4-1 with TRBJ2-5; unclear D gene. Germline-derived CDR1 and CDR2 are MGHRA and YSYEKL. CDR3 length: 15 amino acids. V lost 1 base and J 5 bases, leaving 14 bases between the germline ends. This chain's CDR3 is CASSQGPSTRETQYF. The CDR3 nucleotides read TGCGCCAGCAGCCAAGGACCGAGTACGCGGGAGACCCAGTACTTC.

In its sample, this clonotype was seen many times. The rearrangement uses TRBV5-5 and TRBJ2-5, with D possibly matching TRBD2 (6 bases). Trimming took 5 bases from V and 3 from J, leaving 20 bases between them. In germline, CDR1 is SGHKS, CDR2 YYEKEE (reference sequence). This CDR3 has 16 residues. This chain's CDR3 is CASSFGGVAAKETQYF. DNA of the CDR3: TGTGCCAGCAGTTTTGGAGGAGTAGCGGCTAAAGAGACCCAGTACTTC.

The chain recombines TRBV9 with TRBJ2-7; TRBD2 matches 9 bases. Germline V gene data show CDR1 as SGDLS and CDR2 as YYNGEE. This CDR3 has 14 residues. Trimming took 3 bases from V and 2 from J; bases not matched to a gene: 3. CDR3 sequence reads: CASSETSGTYEQYF. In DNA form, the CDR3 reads TGTGCCAGCAGCGAGACTAGCGGTACCTACGAGCAGTACTTC.

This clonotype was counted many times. CDR3 region: CASSQDLWVETQYF. Here the CDR3 DNA reads TGCGCCAGCAGCCAAGATCTTTGGGTGGAGACCCAGTACTTC. The chain carries TRBV4-3 and TRBJ2-5; the D is unclear. The V gene lost 0 bases and the J gene lost 5 bases, with 10 bases spanning the gap. The CDR3 runs to 14 residues. Germline CDR1 LGHNA, CDR2 YSLEER.